A selection of T cell receptor beta chains follows, all from one sample in a study of identical twins. A single record per CDR3 protein comes from TCRdb applying MiXCR to the 5' RACE reads. The sample consists of around 250,000 distinct CDR3 sequences, around 8.8% of them appearing once. The data were also submitted as part of a second study, on yellow fever vaccine responses in identical twins.

The source material was CD8+ T cells sorted from blood. These receptors were obtained from a woman younger than 35 in good health. CDR3s include the opening cysteine and the closing phenylalanine or tryptophan. A D gene is named only where the DNA matches it firmly. Some rows have no size entry. The others give once, few or many, or a class for an expanded clone.

v_call,clone_size,j_call,d_call,cdr3_nt,cdr3_aa
TRBV20-1,many,TRBJ1-5,-,TGCAGTGCTTTGGAGGGCAATCAGCCCCAGCATTTT,CSALEGNQPQHF
TRBV5-1,-,TRBJ2-1,TRBD2,TGCGCCAGCAGCTTGGGACTAGCGGGAGCCAGTGAGCAGTTCTTC,CASSLGLAGASEQFF
TRBV6-2/TRBV6-3,many,TRBJ2-1,-,TGTGCCAGCAGCTCAACTAGGGAGCAGTTCTTC,CASSSTREQFF
TRBV9,few,TRBJ2-7,TRBD1,TGTGCCAGCAGCGTAAGTTCCGGGACAGGGATCCGCGAGCAGTACTTC,CASSVSSGTGIREQYF
TRBV7-6,-,TRBJ2-1,TRBD2,TGTGCCAGCAGCCTATGGACTAGCGGGGCCTTAGGCGAGCAGTTCTTC,CASSLWTSGALGEQFF
TRBV5-1,many,TRBJ2-7,TRBD1,TGCGCCAGCAGCTGGGCGACAGGGGGATCGAAGCGGAACTACGAGCAGTACTTC,CASSWATGGSKRNYEQYF
TRBV4-3,many,TRBJ2-7,TRBD2,TGCGCCAGCAGCCAAGGGGAGCGGGAACCCCACGAGCAGTACTTC,CASSQGEREPHEQYF
TRBV3-1,many,TRBJ2-1,-,TGTGCCAGCAGCCAGAGGACGGCGGTCTCCTACAATGAGCAGTTCTTC,CASSQRTAVSYNEQFF
TRBV29-1,-,TRBJ2-2,-,TGCAGCGTTTATACAGGGCCCGGGGAGCTGTTTTTT,CSVYTGPGELFF
TRBV29-1,-,TRBJ2-7,TRBD1,TGCAGCGCATTTGAGACAGGGTCCATCTACGAGCAGTACTTC,CSAFETGSIYEQYF
TRBV6-1,many,TRBJ1-1,TRBD1,TGTGCCAGCAGTCAGACAGGGGGGATGAACACTGAAGCTTTCTTT,CASSQTGGMNTEAFF
TRBV7-9,-,TRBJ2-6,-,TGTGCCAGCCGTCGGGTCGGATCTGGGGCCAACGTCCTGACTTTC,CASRRVGSGANVLTF
TRBV7-8,-,TRBJ2-7,TRBD1,TGTGCCAGCAGCTTCCCGTCCCCCGGGACAGCTCTCTCCTACGAGCAGTACTTC,CASSFPSPGTALSYEQYF
TRBV2,-,TRBJ2-1,-,TGTGCCAGCAGGGAAGACAGGAGCTCCTACAATGAGCAGTTCTTC,CASREDRSSYNEQFF
TRBV5-1,few,TRBJ2-2,TRBD2,TGCGCCAGCAGCTTGGAGGAGTCTGCGGGAGGCCACACCGGGGAGCTGTTTTTT,CASSLEESAGGHTGELFF
TRBV27,few,TRBJ2-3,-,TGTGCCAGCAGTTCGTGGGGGGGCAGGGATACGCAGTATTTT,CASSSWGGRDTQYF
TRBV28,-,TRBJ2-5,TRBD1,TGTGCCAGCCAGGGGGAAAGGGAGACCCAGTACTTC,CASQGERETQYF
TRBV7-9,few,TRBJ2-2,-,TGTGCCAGCAGCGTAGGGACGAGCGGGGAGCTGTTTTTT,CASSVGTSGELFF
TRBV29-1,few,TRBJ2-7,-,TGCAGCGTTGTGACCAGCTACGAGCAGTACTTC,CSVVTSYEQYF
TRBV2,few,TRBJ2-2,-,TGTGCCAGCAGGGGTGAACTCTTCCCCGGGGAGCTGTTTTTT,CASRGELFPGELFF
TRBV9,few,TRBJ2-6,TRBD1,TGTGCCAGCAGCGGAACTCCCGGGACAGGGGTTGGGGCCAACGTCCTGACTTTC,CASSGTPGTGVGANVLTF
TRBV7-9,many,TRBJ2-1,TRBD2,TGTGCCAGCAGCTTTAGACTAGCGGATGAGCAGTTCTTC,CASSFRLADEQFF
TRBV10-3,many,TRBJ2-7,-,TGTGCCATCAGTGAGGGGACAAGCGTCGAGCAGTACTTC,CAISEGTSVEQYF
TRBV5-1,few,TRBJ2-7,-,TGCGCCAGCAGCTGGGACGTCACCTACGAGCAGTACTTC,CASSWDVTYEQYF
TRBV7-9,many,TRBJ2-2,-,TGTGCCAGCAGCTTAGGTCCCGGGGAGCTGTTTTTT,CASSLGPGELFF
TRBV4-3,-,TRBJ2-7,TRBD2,TGCGCCAGCAGCCAAGAATGGCTAGCGGGAGGAATTGGCGCCTACGAGCAGTACTTC,CASSQEWLAGGIGAYEQYF
TRBV24-1,many,TRBJ2-7,TRBD2,TGTGCCACCAGTGATTGGGAGGGCGAGCAGTACTTC,CATSDWEGEQYF
TRBV30,many,TRBJ2-3,-,TGTGCCTGGAGTGTTCAACTAGCTCCTAGCACAGATACGCAGTATTTT,CAWSVQLAPSTDTQYF
TRBV2,-,TRBJ2-7,TRBD2,TGTGCCAGCAGTGACAAAGCGGGGGTCCCCTACGAGCAGTACTTC,CASSDKAGVPYEQYF
TRBV25-1,many,TRBJ1-6,-,TGTGCCAGCAGTGAATCCCTGGGGTTCCTCGGGGCACCCCTCCACTTT,CASSESLGFLGAPLHF
TRBV7-9,few,TRBJ2-7,-,TGTGCCAGCAGCAAGGCGGGCGCCTACGAGCAGTACTTC,CASSKAGAYEQYF
TRBV20-1,few,TRBJ2-1,TRBD2,TGCAGTGCTGCCATAGCGGGACTCTCCTACAATGAGCAGTTCTTC,CSAAIAGLSYNEQFF
TRBV28,many,TRBJ2-7,-,TGTGCCAGCAGAAGCTCCTACGAGCAGTACTTC,CASRSSYEQYF
TRBV4-2,-,TRBJ1-1,-,TGTGCCAGCAGCTCCGATGGGATGAGTACTGAAGTTTTCTTT,CASSSDGMSTEVFF
TRBV6-1,-,TRBJ2-7,TRBD2,TGTGCCAGCAGTCCAACCCGCGGGAGTACCTACGAGCAGTACTTC,CASSPTRGSTYEQYF
TRBV29-1,many,TRBJ2-3,-,TGCAGCGTTGAGGCTAAGAAGGTGCAAGGCACAGATACGCAGTATTTT,CSVEAKKVQGTDTQYF
TRBV9,many,TRBJ2-2,TRBD2,TGTGCCAGCAGCGTAGGCCTAGCGGCGAACACCGGGGAGCTGTTTTTT,CASSVGLAANTGELFF
TRBV11-2,few,TRBJ2-1,-,TGTGCCAGCAGCCGCTTCCCATCTACAGGGCTAAGCTCCTACAATGAGCAGTTCTTC,CASSRFPSTGLSSYNEQFF
TRBV20-1,-,TRBJ2-7,TRBD1,TGCAGTGCTCCCACCCGGGACAGGGCCTACGAGCAGTACTTC,CSAPTRDRAYEQYF